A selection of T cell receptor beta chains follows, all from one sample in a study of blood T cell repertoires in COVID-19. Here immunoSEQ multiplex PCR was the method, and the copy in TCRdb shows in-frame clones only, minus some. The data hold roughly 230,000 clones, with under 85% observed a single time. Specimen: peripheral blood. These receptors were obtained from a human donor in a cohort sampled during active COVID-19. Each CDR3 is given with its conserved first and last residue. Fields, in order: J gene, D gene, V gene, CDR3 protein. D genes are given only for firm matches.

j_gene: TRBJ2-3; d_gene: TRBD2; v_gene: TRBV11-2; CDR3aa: CASSSISGRARDTQYF
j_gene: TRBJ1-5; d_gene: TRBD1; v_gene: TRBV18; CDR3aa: CASSYTGAQGGPQHF
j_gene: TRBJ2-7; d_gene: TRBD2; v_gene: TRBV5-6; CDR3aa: CASSLEAGVSEQYF
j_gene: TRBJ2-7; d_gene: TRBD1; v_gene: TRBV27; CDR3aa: CASSLSRTGYEQYF
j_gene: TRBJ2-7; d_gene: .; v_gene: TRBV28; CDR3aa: CASTGGRIYEQYF
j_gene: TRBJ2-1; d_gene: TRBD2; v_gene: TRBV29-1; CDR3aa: CSVEDQKGSGSSYNEQFF
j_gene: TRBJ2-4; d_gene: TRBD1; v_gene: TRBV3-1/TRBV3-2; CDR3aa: CASSQVVGQGAIQYF
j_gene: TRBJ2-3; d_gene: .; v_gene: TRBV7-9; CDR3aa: CASSGAVTDTQYF
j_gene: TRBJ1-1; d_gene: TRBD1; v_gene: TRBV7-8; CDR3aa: CASSFGQGGALNTEAFF
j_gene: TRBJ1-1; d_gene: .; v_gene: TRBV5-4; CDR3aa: CASRGGEVLNTEAFF
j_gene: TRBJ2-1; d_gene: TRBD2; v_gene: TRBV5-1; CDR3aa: CASLSTGGHEQFF
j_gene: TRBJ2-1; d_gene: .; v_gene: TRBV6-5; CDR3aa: CASSYWRESSQFF
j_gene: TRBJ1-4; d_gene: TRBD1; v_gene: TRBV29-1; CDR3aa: CSAQTGGDEKLFF
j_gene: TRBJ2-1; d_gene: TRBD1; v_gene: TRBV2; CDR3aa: CASSDRQGDEQFF
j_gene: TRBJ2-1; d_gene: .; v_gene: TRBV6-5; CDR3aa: CASGVQGTSYNEQFF
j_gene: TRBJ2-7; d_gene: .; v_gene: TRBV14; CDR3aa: CASSQALGASEQYF
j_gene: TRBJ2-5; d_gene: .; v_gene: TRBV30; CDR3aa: CAWNPRQLQETQYF
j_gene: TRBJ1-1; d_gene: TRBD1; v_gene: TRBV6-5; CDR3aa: CASSSRQGTHTEAFF
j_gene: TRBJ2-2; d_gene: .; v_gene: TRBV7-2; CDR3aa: CASSLAEGELFF
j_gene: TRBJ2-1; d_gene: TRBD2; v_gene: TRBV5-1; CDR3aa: CASSLIAGENEQFF
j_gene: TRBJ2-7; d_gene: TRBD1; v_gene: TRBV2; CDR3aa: CASSWTGLYEQYF
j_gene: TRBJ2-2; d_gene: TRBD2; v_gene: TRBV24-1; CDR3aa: CATSDRGLAGAGELFF
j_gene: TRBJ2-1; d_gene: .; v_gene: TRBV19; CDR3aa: CASSGSGEEQFF
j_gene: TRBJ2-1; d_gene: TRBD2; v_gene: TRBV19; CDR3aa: CASSVISGGAKNEQFF
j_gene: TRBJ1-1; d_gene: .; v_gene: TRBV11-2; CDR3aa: CASSPGLSSAAFF
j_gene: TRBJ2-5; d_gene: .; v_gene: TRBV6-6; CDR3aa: CASSKTVWQETQYF
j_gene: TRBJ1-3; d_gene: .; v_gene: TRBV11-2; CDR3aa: CASSLGLEGNTIYF
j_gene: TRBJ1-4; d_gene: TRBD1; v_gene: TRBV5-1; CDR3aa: CASSTGQGSEKLFF
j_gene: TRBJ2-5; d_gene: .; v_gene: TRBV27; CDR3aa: CASSPRWREQETQYF
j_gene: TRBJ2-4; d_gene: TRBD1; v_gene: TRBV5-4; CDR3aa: CASSHSGQGARNIQYF
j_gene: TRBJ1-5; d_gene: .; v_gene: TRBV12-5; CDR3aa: CASGNTGYSNQPQHF
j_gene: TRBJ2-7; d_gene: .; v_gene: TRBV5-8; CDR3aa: CASPAQYSYEQYF
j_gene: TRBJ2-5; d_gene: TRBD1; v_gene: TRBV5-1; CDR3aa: CASKQLGQGGETQYF
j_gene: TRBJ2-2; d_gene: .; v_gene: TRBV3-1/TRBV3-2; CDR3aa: CASSVIQTGSAGELFF
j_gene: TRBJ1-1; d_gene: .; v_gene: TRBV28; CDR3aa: CASRQRRANTEAFF
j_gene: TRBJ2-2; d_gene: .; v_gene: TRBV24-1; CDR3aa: CATSDTQGTRTGELFF
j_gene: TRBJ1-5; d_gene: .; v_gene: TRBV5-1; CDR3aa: CASSLDTDQPQHF
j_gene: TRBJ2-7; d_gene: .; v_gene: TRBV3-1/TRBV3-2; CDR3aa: CASSQEGGANEQYF
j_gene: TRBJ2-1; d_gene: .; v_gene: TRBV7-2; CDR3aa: CASSQQGSGSYNEQFF
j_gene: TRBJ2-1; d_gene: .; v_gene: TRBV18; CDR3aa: CASSPEGARGGNEQFF
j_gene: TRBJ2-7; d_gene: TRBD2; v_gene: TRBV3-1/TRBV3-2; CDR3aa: CASGRVGSGEEQYF
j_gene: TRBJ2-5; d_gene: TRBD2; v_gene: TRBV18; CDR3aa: CASSPGSSGSQETQYF
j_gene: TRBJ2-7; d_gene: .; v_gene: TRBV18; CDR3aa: CASSPQRDDEQYF
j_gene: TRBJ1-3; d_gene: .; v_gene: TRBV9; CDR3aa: CASSVQGGGNTIYF
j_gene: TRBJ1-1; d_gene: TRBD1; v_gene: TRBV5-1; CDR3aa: CASGYGQGNTEAFF
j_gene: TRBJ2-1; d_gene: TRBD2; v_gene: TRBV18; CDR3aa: CASSPSQAGGNNEQFF
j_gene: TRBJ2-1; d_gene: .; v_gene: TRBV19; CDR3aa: CASSRQVDEQFF
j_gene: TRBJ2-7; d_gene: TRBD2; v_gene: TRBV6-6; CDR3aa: CASSYSPGRVEQYF
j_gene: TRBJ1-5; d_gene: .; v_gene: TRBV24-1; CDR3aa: CATAMAGASNQPQHF
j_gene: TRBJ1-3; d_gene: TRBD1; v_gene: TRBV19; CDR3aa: CASRGQGSSGNTIYF
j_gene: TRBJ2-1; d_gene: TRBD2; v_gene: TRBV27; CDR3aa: CASGGIRGGAGGPREQFF
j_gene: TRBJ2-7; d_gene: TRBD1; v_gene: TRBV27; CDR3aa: CASSFGQGASEQYF
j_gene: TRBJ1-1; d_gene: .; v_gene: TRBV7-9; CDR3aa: CASSLNGVDTEAFF
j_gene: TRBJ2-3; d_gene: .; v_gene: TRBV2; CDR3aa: CASRGGVGYTDTQYF
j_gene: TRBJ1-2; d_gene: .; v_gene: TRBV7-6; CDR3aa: CASSLYRQANYGYTF
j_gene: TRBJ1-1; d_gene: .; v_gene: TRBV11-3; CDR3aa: CASSSRGNTEAFF
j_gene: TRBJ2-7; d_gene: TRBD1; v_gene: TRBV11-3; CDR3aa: CASSLASGTGGPYEQYF
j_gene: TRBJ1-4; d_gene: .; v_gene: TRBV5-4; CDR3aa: CASSLAQGTGEKLFF